This T cell receptor beta chain was observed in a study of graft-versus-host responses after intestinal transplantation. Study-wide context: Anti-thymocyte globulin induction, then tacrolimus and steroids for about three years, went to all recipients. The study, taken as a whole, reports: Marrow from the recipient contained GvH clones, some of which had appeared first in ileum or blood. The study associated peak circulating GvH clone levels with early post-transplant HvG declines.

The CDR3 runs to 17 residues. J was trimmed by 0 bases and V by 2 bases; bases with no gene match: 8. The germline CDR1 and CDR2 sequences are SNHLY and FYNNEI. Details on this clone: Antigen specificity is unknown.

Profiled with immunoSEQ multiplex PCR; TCRdb holds only in-frame clones, not every one. Of some 10,000 clones listed, around 92% are singletons. V is TRBV2 and J is TRBJ2-7; 9 bases line up with TRBD2. This sample comprised PBMCs, obtained almost 70 days after transplant. The sequence was obtained from a human patient who received an intestinal transplant, so some T cells may come from the graft donor. The CDR3 sequence: CASSEFFFSGSSYEQYF. The CDR3 DNA reads TGTGCCAGCAGTGAATTTTTTTTTAGCGGGAGCTCCTACGAGCAGTACTTC.